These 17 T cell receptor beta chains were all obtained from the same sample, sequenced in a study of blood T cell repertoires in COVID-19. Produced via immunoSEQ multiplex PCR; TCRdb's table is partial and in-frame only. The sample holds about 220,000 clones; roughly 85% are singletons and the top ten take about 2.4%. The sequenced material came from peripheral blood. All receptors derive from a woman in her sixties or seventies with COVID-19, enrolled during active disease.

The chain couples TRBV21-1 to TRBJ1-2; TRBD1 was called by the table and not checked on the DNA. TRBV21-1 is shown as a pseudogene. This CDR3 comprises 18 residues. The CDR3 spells CASSKAGRGPYSTYGYTF. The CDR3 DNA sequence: TGTGCCAGCAGCAAAGCGGGCAGGGGGCCCTACTCTACTTATGGCTACACCTTC.

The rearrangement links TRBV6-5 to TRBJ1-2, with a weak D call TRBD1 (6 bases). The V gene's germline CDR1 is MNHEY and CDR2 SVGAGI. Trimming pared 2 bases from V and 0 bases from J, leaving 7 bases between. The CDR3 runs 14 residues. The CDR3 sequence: CASSYGDTNYGYTF. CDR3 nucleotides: TGTGCCAGCAGTTACGGGGACACTAACTATGGCTACACCTTC.

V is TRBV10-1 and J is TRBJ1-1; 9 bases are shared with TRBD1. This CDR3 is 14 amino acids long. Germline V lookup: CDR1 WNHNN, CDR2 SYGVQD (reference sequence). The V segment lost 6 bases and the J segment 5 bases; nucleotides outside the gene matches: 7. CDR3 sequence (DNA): TGCGCCAGCAGCACGAGGACAGGGGAAACTGAAGCTTTCTTT. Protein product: CASSTRTGETEAFF.

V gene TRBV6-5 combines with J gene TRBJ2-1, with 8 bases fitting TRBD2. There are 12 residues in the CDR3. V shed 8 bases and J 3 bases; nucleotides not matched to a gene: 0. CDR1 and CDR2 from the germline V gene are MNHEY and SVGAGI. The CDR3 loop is CASRGGYNEQFF. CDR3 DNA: TGTGCCAGCCGGGGGGGCTACAATGAGCAGTTCTTC.

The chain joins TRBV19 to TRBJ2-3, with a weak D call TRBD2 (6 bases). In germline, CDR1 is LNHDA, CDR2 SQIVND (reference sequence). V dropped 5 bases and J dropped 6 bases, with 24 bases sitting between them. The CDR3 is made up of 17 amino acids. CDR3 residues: CASSPSYAGPPGDTQYF. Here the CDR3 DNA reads TGTGCCAGTAGTCCCTCTTATGCGGGACCCCCGGGGGATACGCAGTATTTT.

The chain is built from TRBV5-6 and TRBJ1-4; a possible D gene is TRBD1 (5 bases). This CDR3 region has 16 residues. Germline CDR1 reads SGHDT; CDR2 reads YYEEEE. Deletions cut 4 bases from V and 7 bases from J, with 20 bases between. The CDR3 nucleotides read TGTGCCAGCAGCCGGAAGATAACCGAGGACACTGAAAAACTGTTTTTT. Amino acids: CASSRKITEDTEKLFF. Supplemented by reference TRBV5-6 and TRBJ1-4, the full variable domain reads DAGVTQSPTHLIKTRGQQVTLRCSPKSGHDTVSWYQQALGQGPQFIFQYYEEEERQRGNFPDRFSGHQFPNYSSELNVNALLLGDSALYLCASSRKITEDTEKLFFGSGTQLSVL.

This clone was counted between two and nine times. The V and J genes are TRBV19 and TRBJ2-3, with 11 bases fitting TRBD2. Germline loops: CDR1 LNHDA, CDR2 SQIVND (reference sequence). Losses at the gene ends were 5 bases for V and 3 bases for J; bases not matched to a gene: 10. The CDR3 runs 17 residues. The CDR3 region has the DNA TGTGCCAGTAGTGGTAGCGGGAGGGCCAGGGTAACAGATACGCAGTATTTT. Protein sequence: CASSGSGRARVTDTQYF.

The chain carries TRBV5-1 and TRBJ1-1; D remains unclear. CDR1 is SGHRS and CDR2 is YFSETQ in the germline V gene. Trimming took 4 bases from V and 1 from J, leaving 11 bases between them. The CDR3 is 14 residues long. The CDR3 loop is CASSPAAGNTEAFF. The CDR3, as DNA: TGCGCCAGCAGCCCCGCTGCAGGGAACACTGAAGCTTTCTTT.

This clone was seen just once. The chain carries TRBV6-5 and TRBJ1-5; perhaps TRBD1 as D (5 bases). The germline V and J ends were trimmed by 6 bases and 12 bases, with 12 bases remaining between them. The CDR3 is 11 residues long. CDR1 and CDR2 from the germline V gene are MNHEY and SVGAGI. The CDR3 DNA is TGTGCCAGCAGCTTACGGGACTTCCAGCATTTT. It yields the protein CASSLRDFQHF.

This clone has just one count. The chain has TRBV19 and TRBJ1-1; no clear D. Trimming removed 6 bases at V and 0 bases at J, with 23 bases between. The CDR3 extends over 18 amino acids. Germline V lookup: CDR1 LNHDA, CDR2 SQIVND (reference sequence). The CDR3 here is CASSALTVLRIMNTEAFF. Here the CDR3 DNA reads TGTGCCAGTAGCGCCCTTACAGTCTTACGTATCATGAACACTGAAGCTTTCTTT.

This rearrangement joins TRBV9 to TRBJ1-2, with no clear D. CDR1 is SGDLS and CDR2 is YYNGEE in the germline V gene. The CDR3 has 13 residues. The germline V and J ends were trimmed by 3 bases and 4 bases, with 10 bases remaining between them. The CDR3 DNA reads TGTGCCAGCAGCGGACAATCGATCTATGGCTACACCTTC. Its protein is CASSGQSIYGYTF.

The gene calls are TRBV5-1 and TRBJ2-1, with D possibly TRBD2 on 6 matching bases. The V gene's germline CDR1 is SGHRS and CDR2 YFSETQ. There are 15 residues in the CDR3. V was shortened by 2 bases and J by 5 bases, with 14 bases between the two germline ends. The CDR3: CASSFQGLANNEQFF. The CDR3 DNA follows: TGCGCCAGCAGCTTCCAGGGACTGGCAAACAATGAGCAGTTCTTC.

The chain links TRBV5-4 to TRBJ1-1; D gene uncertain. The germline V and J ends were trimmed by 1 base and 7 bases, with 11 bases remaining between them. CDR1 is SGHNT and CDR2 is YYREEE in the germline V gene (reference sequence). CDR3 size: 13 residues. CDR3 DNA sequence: TGTGCCAGCAGCTTGTACAGAACGAATGAAGCTTTCTTT. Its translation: CASSLYRTNEAFF.

The CDR3 spells CASSMTGAYNSPLHF. CDR3 DNA: TGTGCCAGTAGTATGACAGGGGCCTATAATTCACCCCTCCACTTT. The chain links TRBV19 to TRBJ1-6; 8 nucleotides align to TRBD1. The junction had 0 bases not matched to a gene; V was cut back by 3 bases and J by 2 bases. The CDR3 is 15 residues long. The germline V gene encodes CDR1 LNHDA and CDR2 SQIVND (reference sequence).

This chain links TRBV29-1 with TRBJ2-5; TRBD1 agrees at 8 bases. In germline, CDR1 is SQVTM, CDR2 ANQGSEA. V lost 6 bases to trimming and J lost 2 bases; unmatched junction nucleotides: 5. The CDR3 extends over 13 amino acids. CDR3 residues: CSVGQETQETQYF. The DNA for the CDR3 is TGCAGCGTGGGACAGGAAACACAAGAGACCCAGTACTTC.

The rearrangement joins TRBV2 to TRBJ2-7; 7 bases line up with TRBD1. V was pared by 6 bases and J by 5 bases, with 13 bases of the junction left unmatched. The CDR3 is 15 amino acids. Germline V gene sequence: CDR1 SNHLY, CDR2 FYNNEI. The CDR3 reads CASSFTGQALHEQYF. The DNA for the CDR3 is TGTGCCAGCAGCTTTACCGGACAGGCCCTCCACGAGCAGTACTTC.

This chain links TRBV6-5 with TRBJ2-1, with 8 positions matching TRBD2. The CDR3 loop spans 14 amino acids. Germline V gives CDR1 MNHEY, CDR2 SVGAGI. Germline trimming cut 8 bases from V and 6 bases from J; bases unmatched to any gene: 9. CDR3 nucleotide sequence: TGTGCCAGCGGAGGGAGCGGGAGCGGCAATGAGCAGTTCTTC. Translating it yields CASGGSGSGNEQFF.